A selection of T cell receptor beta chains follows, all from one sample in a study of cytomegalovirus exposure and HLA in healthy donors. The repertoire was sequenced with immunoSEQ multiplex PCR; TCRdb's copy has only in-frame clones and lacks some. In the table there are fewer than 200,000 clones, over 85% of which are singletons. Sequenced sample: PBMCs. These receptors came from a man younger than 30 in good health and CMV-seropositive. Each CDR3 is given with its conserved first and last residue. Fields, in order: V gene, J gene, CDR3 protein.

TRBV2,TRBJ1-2,CASSGPREAGYTF
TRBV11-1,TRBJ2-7,CASSLPGQGAYEQYF
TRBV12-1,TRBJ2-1,CASSYDFENGNEQFF
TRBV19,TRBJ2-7,CASSPDTGMSYEQYF
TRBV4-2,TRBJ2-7,CASSRTGSGQYF
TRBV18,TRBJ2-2,CASSPPSGSIANTGELFF
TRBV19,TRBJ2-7,CASSTSAPGYEQYF
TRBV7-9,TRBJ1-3,CASSSLPVSSGNTIYF
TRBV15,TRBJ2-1,CATSSPGRREDEQFF
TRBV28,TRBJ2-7,CASSLSGDGTSGFSYEQYF
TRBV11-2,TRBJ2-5,CASSRGQETQYF
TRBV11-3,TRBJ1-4,CASSLDDRDRTNEKLFF
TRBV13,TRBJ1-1,CASSSAAGNTEAFF
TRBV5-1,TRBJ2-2,CASSITGAAGTGELFF
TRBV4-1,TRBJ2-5,CASSQDRVTETQYF